A selection of T cell receptor beta chains follows, all from one sample in a study of blood T cells in healthy people across ages. TCRdb redid the calling of the 5' RACE reads with MiXCR, one entry per CDR3 protein. The data contain 1.4 million or so distinct CDR3 sequences, roughly 43% of them seen just once; the ten biggest clones take up roughly 3.7%. The sample was blood. Source of these receptors: a woman aged 18-29 years in good health. The CDR3 runs from the conserved cysteine through the conserved F or W. The D gene is left open where the match is weak. For some rows the clone size is stated as once, few or many, or as a class when expanded; others skip it.

clone size	D gene	J gene	V gene	CDR3 DNA	CDR3 protein
few	TRBD1	TRBJ1-2	TRBV28	TGTGCCAGCGCATGGACCGGGACAGGGAATCAAGGCTACACCTTC	CASAWTGTGNQGYTF
NA	NA	TRBJ2-7	TRBV2	TGTGCCAACGGTACACTGCCCCGGAACGAGCAGTACTTC	CANGTLPRNEQYF
NA	NA	TRBJ1-4	TRBV28	TGTGCCAGCACTTTGACCGGTTCGAGGGTGAAACTGTTTTTT	CASTLTGSRVKLFF
many	TRBD1	TRBJ2-1	TRBV7-9	TGTGCCAGCAGCCAAGGGACAGCATCTTACAATGAGCAGTTCTTC	CASSQGTASYNEQFF
NA	NA	TRBJ2-5	TRBV7-3	TGTGCCAGCAGCCCAGGTGGAGGAGACCAAGAGACCCAGTACTTC	CASSPGGGDQETQYF
few	NA	TRBJ2-3	TRBV7-2	TGTGCCAGCAGCTTAATTGGTGGGGACTCAGATACGCAGTATTTT	CASSLIGGDSDTQYF
few	NA	TRBJ2-1	TRBV4-3	TGCGCCAGCTCGCGGGATAACGGTTGGGGGAATGAGCAGTTCTTC	CASSRDNGWGNEQFF
NA	NA	TRBJ2-7	TRBV7-9	TGTGCCAGCAGCTTACCCAGCATGAGAGGGGCCTACGAGCAGTACTTC	CASSLPSMRGAYEQYF
NA	NA	TRBJ2-1	TRBV7-2	TGTGCCAGCAGCTTATCGAGGGCCTTTGGAGAGACCCAGTTCTTC	CASSLSRAFGETQFF
NA	TRBD1	TRBJ1-6	TRBV4-3	TGCGCCAGCAGCCAGAATTATCCCCTACAGGGGGAGAGATCACCCCCCCACTTT	CASSQNYPLQGERSPPHF
NA	TRBD2	TRBJ2-3	TRBV30	TGTGCCTGGACTAGCGGGGGGGCAGCAGATACGCAGTATTTT	CAWTSGGAADTQYF
NA	NA	TRBJ1-1	TRBV12-3/TRBV12-4	TGTGCCAGCAGTCCCCTGAAGGGGGTCCTAAGGACTGAAGCTTTCTTT	CASSPLKGVLRTEAFF
few	TRBD2	TRBJ2-7	TRBV20-1	TGCAGTGCTAGGGATAGCGGGACAAAATACGAGCAGTACTTC	CSARDSGTKYEQYF
once	TRBD2	TRBJ2-7	TRBV12-3/TRBV12-4	TGTGCCAGCAGTTTAGGGGTAAGACGAGGCCTAGCGGGAGGGCCTAGGGGTCCCTACGAGCAGTACTTC	CASSLGVRRGLAGGPRGPYEQYF
NA	TRBD2	TRBJ2-5	TRBV6-6	TGTGCCAGCAGGAGACTAGCGGGATCAGTAGAGACCCAGTACTTC	CASRRLAGSVETQYF
NA	TRBD2	TRBJ2-1	TRBV20-1	TGCAGTGCTCCGACTATCGGGAGGGATTACAATGAGCAGTTCTTC	CSAPTIGRDYNEQFF
once	NA	TRBJ2-5	TRBV6-5	TGTGCCAGCGCCGGGACTCACTCCTACAATGAGCAGTACTTC	CASAGTHSYNEQYF
NA	NA	TRBJ1-2	TRBV20-1	TGCAGTGCTAGAGAGTCCGGGGTTGGCTACACCTTC	CSARESGVGYTF
few	TRBD1	TRBJ2-7	TRBV29-1	TGCAGCGTTGTCGGGACAGGGATCGAGCAGTACTTC	CSVVGTGIEQYF
NA	NA	TRBJ2-7	TRBV7-2	TGTGCCAGCAGCTTAGTAGCAGGGATAACCTACAATGAGCAGTACTTC	CASSLVAGITYNEQYF
few	NA	TRBJ2-7	TRBV12-3/TRBV12-4	TGTGCCAGCAGTTTAATGGGGGTACAGTACGAGCAGTACTTC	CASSLMGVQYEQYF
NA	NA	TRBJ2-1	TRBV5-1	TGCGCCAGCAGCTTTTCCCAATTCTACAATGAGCAGTTCTTC	CASSFSQFYNEQFF
NA	NA	TRBJ2-1	TRBV7-8	TGTGCCAGCAGCGGCCGGGACTTATACAATGAGCAGTTCTTC	CASSGRDLYNEQFF
NA	NA	TRBJ1-2	TRBV7-2	TGTGCCAGCAGTTCTAAGGCGGAACTAGGCTACACCTTC	CASSSKAELGYTF
NA	TRBD2	TRBJ2-1	TRBV7-9	TGTGCCAGCAGCTTAGTTTCCAGCGGGAGGTCCTCCTACAATGAGCAGTTCTTC	CASSLVSSGRSSYNEQFF
few	NA	TRBJ1-6	TRBV27	TGTGCCAGCAGTTTACTGGAGAGCTCCTATAATTCACCCCTCCACTTT	CASSLLESSYNSPLHF
NA	NA	TRBJ2-2	TRBV7-9	TGTGCCAGCAGCTTAGGCAGGGGCAGCACCGGGGAGCTGTTTTTT	CASSLGRGSTGELFF
NA	NA	TRBJ1-2	TRBV6-5	TGTGCCAGCAGTTACGGGGGCGGCGGGGGCTATGGCTACACCTTC	CASSYGGGGGYGYTF
once	NA	TRBJ2-5	TRBV3-1	TGTGCCAGCAGCCAGGGGGGCGGACTGCTCAAGCAGGAGCAGTACTTC	CASSQGGGLLKQEQYF
NA	NA	TRBJ2-3	TRBV7-8	TGTGCCAGCAGCTTAGTGGGGGACGGAAGCACAGATACGCAGTATTTT	CASSLVGDGSTDTQYF
NA	NA	TRBJ1-6	TRBV6-6	TGTGCCAGCAGCCCCCTGGACGGACCGATTGGGTCACCCCTCCACTTT	CASSPLDGPIGSPLHF
NA	TRBD2	TRBJ2-3	TRBV28	TGTGCCAGCGGGGCGGGAGGGAGCACAGATACGCAGTATTTT	CASGAGGSTDTQYF
NA	NA	TRBJ2-3	TRBV29-1	TGCAGCGCTGCGGGACGGAACACAGATACGCAGTATTTT	CSAAGRNTDTQYF
many	TRBD2	TRBJ2-1	TRBV4-3	TGCGCCAGCAGCCAAGACCCTAGCGGGGGGTACAATGAGCAGTTCTTC	CASSQDPSGGYNEQFF
NA	NA	TRBJ1-1	TRBV9	TGTGCCAGCAGCGTTTACAGGGATTCCTCTGAAGCTTTCTTT	CASSVYRDSSEAFF
few	TRBD1	TRBJ1-1	TRBV29-1	TGCAGCGTTGGGACAGGGGGCCTGAACACTGAAGCTTTCTTT	CSVGTGGLNTEAFF
few	NA	TRBJ2-7	TRBV7-9	TGTGCCAGCAGCTTATTTGAGGGAACCTACGAGCAGTACTTC	CASSLFEGTYEQYF
few	NA	TRBJ2-7	TRBV20-1	TGCAGTGCTAGAGATGGGGTGGGAGAGTACGAGCAGTACTTC	CSARDGVGEYEQYF
once	TRBD2	TRBJ2-7	TRBV7-9	TGTGCCAGCAGCCCGCCGGGAGGACGAAACAATGAGCAGTACTTC	CASSPPGGRNNEQYF
NA	NA	TRBJ1-2	TRBV28	TGTGCCAGCAGACCCGGGTGGCCAAACTATGGCTACACCTTC	CASRPGWPNYGYTF
few	NA	TRBJ2-1	TRBV7-2	TGTGCCAGCAGCTTTATGATTGTCTATGAGCAGTTCTTC	CASSFMIVYEQFF
NA	NA	TRBJ1-1	TRBV7-9	TGTGCCAGCAGGGATTACACTGAAGCTTTCTTT	CASRDYTEAFF
NA	NA	TRBJ2-2	TRBV29-1	TGCAGCGCTCTCGGGCTTGCTAACACCGGGGAGCTGTTTTTT	CSALGLANTGELFF
NA	TRBD1	TRBJ1-2	TRBV2	TGTGCCAGCAGCCCCACGAGGGGGCCAAACTATGGCTACACCTTC	CASSPTRGPNYGYTF
NA	NA	TRBJ2-2	TRBV6-4	TGTGCCAGCAGTGAGTCTAGCACCGGGGAGCTGTTTTTT	CASSESSTGELFF
few	NA	TRBJ2-1	TRBV15	TGTGCCACCAGCAGAGATCCGGGCGATGAGCAGTTCTTC	CATSRDPGDEQFF
NA	TRBD2	TRBJ2-1	TRBV3-1	TGTGCCAGCAGCCAAGTTATTAGCGGGACCCAGAATGAGCAGTTCTTC	CASSQVISGTQNEQFF
many	NA	TRBJ2-7	TRBV11-2	TGTGCCAGCAGTTTGGAGGGGGGAGGGTCCTACGAGCAGTACTTC	CASSLEGGGSYEQYF
NA	NA	TRBJ2-5	TRBV25-1	TGTGCCAGCAGTGAAGAGGCGGTCGAGGAGGGGCAAGAGACCCAGTACTTC	CASSEEAVEEGQETQYF
NA	NA	TRBJ1-2	TRBV7-9	TGTGCCAGCAGCGAGGTTGGCAGAAACTATGGCTACACCTTC	CASSEVGRNYGYTF
NA	NA	TRBJ2-1	TRBV20-1	TGCAGTGCTAGAGTCCCACGAGCGGCCTACAATGAGCAGTTCTTC	CSARVPRAAYNEQFF
NA	NA	TRBJ2-7	TRBV10-1	TGCGCCAGCAGCTCAGGGGAGGGGGCATCCTACGAGCAGTACTTC	CASSSGEGASYEQYF
few	NA	TRBJ2-7	TRBV29-1	TGCAGCGTTGAAGACAGCAAGTCCTACGAGCAGTACTTC	CSVEDSKSYEQYF
NA	NA	TRBJ2-1	TRBV9	TGTGCCTGCAGCCGGGAATCCGCGGGCCCCTACAATGAGCAGTTCTTC	CACSRESAGPYNEQFF